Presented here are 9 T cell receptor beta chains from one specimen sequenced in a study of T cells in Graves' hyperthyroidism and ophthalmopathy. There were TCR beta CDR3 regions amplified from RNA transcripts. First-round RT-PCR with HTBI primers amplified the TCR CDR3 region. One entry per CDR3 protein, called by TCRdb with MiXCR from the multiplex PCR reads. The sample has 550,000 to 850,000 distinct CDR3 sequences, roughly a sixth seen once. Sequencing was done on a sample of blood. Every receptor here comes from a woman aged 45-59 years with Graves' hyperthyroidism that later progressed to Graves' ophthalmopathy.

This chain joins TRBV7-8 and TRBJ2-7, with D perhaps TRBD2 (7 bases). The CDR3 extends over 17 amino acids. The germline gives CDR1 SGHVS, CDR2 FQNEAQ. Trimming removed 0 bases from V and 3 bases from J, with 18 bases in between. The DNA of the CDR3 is TGTGCCAGCAGCTTAGCGGCAGTGGGAGGGGGGATCTACGAGCAGTACTTC. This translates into CASSLAAVGGGIYEQYF.

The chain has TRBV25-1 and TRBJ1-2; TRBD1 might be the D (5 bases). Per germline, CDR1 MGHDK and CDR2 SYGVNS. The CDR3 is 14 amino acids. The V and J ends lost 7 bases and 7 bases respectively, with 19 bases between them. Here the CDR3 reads CASTGWPSQGGYTF. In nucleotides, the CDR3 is TGTGCCAGCACCGGATGGCCCTCCCAGGGTGGCTACACCTTC.

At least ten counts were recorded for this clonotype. CDR3 sequence reads: CASSGGQYQETQYF. CDR3 sequence (DNA): TGTGCCAGCAGCGGGGGACAGTACCAAGAGACCCAGTACTTC. The rearrangement links TRBV7-2 to TRBJ2-5; 7 nucleotides match TRBD1. From germline, CDR1 is SGHTA and CDR2 FQGNSA. This CDR3 contains 14 residues. J was trimmed by 0 bases and V by 5 bases; bases with no gene match: 3.

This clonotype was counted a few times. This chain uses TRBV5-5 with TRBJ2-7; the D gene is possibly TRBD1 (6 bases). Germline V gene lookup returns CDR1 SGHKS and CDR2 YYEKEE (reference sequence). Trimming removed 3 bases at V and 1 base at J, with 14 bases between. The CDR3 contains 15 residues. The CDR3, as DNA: TGTGCCAGCAGCTCACATCAGGGGCGATCCTACGAGCAGTACTTC. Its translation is CASSSHQGRSYEQYF.

CDR3 loop: CASSGGQGSEETQYF. The CDR3 DNA follows: TGTGCCAGCAGCGGGGGTCAGGGGAGCGAAGAGACCCAGTACTTC. The chain links TRBV7-9 to TRBJ2-5, with a weak D call TRBD1 (6 bases). In germline, CDR1 is SEHNR, CDR2 FQNEAQ (reference sequence). Trimming took 5 bases from V and 3 from J, leaving 16 bases between them. The CDR3 loop spans 15 amino acids.

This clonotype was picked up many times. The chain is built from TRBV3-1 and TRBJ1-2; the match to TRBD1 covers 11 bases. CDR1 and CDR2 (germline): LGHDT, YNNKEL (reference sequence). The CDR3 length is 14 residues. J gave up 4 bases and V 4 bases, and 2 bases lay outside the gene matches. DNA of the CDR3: TGTGCCAGCAGCCCAGGACAGGGGGCCTATGGCTACACCTTC. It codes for CASSPGQGAYGYTF.

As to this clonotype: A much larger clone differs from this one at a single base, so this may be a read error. The CDR3 sequence: CAIADTNSDQPQHF. For the CDR3, the DNA is TGTGCCATCGCGGACACAAATAGCGATCAGCCCCAGCATTTT. The chain is built from TRBV2 and TRBJ1-5; maybe TRBD1 (5 bases). The CDR3 is made up of 14 amino acids. The V gene's germline CDR1 is SNHLY and CDR2 FYNNEI.

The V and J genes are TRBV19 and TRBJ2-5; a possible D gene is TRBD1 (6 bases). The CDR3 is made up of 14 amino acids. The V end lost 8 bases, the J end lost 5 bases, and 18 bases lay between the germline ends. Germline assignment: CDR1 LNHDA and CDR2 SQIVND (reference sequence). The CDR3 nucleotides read TGTGCCAGTCGGGAACAGGGTCCGTTCGAGACCCAGTACTTC. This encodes CASREQGPFETQYF.

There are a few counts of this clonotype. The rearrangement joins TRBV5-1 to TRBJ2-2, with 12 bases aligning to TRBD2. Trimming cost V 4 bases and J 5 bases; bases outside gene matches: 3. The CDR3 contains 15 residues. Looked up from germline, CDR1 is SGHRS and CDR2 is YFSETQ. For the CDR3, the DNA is TGCGCCAGCAGCACTAGCGGGGGGCGTACCGGGGAGCTGTTTTTT. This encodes CASSTSGGRTGELFF.